This T cell receptor (beta chain) was sequenced during a study of T cell repertoires in cytomegalovirus infection. For the study at large: Public TCR beta signatures indicated both CMV infection and matching HLA type. Study results and limitations: Predominance within the ex vivo response was attributable to HLA-C-restricted CMV-specific TCR beta clonotypes. The study identified carriers of CMV plus the relevant HLA from cumulative public TCR beta family frequency.

About this clonotype itself: Its antigen is unknown.

The CDR3 is made up of 11 amino acids. Germline CDR1 MNHEY, CDR2 SVGEGT. V was shortened by 6 bases and J by 6 bases, with 7 bases between the two germline ends. Using its own MiXCR run on the reads, TCRdb lists one record per CDR3 protein. The sample yields around 240,000 distinct CDR3 sequences, 22% seen once. Specimen: CD8+ T cells from PBMCs. This receptor was taken from a human donor in good health (CMV status not recorded). Some clones in this sample may be carry-over from other donors' samples. V is TRBV6-2 or TRBV6-3 and J is TRBJ2-3; no reliable D call. CDR3 coding DNA: TGTGCCAGCAGCCACCTGGATACGCAGTATTTT. Its translation: CASSHLDTQYF.